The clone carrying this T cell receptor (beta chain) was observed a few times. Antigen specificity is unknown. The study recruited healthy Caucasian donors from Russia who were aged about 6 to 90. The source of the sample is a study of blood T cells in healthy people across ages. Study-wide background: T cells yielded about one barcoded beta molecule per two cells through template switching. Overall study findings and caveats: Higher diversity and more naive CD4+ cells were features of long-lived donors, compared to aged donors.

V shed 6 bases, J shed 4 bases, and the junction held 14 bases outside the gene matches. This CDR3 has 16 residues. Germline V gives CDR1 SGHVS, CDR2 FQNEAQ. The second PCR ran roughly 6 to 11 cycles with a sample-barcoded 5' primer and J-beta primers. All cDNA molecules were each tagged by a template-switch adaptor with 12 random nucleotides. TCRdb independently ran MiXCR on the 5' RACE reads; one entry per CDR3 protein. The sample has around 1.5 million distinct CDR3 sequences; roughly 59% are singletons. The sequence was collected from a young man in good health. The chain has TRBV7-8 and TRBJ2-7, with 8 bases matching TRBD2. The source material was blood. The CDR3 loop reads CASRAATGTRVYEQYF. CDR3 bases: TGTGCCAGCAGAGCCGCAACCGGGACTAGAGTTTACGAGCAGTACTTC.